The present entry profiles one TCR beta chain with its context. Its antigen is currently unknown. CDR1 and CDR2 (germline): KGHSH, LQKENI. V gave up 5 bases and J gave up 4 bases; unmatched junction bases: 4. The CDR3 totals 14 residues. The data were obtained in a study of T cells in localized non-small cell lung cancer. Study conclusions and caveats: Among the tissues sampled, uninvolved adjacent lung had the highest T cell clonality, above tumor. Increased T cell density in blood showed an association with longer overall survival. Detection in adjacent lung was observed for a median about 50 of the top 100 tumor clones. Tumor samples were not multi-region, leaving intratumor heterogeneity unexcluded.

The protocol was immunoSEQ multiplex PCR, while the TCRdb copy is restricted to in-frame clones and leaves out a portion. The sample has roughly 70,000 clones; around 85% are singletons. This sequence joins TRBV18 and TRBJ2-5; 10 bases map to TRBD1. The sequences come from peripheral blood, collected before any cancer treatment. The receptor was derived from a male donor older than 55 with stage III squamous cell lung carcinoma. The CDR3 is CASSRTGGRETQYF. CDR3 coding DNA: TGTGCCAGCTCAAGGACAGGGGGACGAGAGACCCAGTACTTC.